The entry below describes one TCR beta chain. The data stem from a study of control samples from healthy donors and cancer patients. The CDR3 covers 13 residues. Trimming left V 6 bases short and J 6 bases short, with 17 bases between. In germline, CDR1 is SQVTM, CDR2 ANQGSEA. Assay: immunoSEQ multiplex PCR; the TCRdb copy retains only in-frame clones and omits some. Of 120,000 to 150,000 clones listed, roughly nine tenths are singletons. The chain has TRBV29-1 and TRBJ1-1, with no clear D. The specimen was blood. The sequence came from a woman in her thirties in good health. The CDR3 loop reads CSVGEYSVAEAFF. CDR3 nucleotide sequence: TGCAGCGTGGGTGAATATTCTGTCGCTGAAGCTTTCTTT. The full variable domain, with the rest looked up from reference TRBV29-1 and TRBJ1-1, is SAVISQKPSRDICQRGTSLTIQCQVDSQVTMMFWYRQQPGQSLTLIATANQGSEATYESGFVIDKFPISRPNLTFSTLTVSNMSPEDSSIYLCSVGEYSVAEAFFGQGTRLTVV.